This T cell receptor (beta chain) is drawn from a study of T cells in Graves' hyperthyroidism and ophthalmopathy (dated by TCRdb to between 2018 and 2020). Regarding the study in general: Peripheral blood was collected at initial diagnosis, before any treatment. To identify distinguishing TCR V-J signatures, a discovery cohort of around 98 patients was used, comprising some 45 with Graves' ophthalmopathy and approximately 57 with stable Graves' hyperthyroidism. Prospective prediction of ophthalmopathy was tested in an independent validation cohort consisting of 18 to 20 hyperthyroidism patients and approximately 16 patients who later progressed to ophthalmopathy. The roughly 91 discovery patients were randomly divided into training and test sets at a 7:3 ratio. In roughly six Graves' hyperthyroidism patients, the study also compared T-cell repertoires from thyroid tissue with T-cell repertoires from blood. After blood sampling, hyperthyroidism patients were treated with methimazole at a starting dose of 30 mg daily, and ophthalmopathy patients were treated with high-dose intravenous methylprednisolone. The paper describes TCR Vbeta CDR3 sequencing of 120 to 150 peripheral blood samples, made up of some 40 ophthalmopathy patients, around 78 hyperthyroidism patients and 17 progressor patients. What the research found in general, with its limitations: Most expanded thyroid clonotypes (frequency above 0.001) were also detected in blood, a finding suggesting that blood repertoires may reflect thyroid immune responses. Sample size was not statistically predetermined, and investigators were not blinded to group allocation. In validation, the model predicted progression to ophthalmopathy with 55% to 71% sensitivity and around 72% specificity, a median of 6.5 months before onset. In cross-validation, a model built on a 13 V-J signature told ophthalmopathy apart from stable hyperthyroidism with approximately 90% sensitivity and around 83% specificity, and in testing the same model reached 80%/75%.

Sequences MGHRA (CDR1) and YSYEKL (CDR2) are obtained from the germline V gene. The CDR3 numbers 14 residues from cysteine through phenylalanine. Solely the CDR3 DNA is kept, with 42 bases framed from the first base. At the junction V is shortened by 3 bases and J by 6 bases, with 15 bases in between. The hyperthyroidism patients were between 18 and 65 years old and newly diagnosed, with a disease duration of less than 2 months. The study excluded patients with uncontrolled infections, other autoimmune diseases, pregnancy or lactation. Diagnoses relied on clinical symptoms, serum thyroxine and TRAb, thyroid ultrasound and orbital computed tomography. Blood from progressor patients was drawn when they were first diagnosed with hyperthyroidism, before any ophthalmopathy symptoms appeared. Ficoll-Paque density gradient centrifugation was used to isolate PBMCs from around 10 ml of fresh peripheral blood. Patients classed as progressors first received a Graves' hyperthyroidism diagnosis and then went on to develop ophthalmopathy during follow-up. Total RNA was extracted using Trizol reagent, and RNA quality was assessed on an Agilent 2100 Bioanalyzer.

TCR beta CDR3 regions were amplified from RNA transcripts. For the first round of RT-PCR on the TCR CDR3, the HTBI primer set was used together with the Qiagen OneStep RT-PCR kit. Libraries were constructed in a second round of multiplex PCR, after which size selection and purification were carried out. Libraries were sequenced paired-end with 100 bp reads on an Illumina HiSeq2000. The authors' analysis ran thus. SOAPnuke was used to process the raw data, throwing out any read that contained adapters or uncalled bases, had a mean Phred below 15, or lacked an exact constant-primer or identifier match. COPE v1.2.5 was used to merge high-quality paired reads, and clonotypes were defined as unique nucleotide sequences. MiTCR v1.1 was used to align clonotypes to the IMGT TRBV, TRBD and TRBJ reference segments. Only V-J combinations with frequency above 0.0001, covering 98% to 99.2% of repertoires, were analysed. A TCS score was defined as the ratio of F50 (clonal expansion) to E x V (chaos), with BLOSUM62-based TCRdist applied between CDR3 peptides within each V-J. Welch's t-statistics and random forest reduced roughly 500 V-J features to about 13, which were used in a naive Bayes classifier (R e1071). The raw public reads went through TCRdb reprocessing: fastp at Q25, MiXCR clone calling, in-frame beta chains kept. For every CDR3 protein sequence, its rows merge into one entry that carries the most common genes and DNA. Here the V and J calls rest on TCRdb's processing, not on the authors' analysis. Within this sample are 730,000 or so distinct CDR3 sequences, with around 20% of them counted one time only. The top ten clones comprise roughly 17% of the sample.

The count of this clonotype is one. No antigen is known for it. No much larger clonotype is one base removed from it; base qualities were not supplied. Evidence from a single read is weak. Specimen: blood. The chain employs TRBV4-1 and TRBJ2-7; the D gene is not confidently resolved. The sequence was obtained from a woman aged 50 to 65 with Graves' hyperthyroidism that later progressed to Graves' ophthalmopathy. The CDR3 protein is CASSQSSEGTEQYF. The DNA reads TGCGCCAGCAGCCAGTCCTCCGAAGGAACCGAGCAGTACTTC.